The rows below give T cell receptor beta chains drawn from one sample of a study of post-analysis software for immune sequencing data. Each CDR3 protein gets one entry after TCRdb re-called the PCR reads with MiXCR. The repertoire holds roughly 540,000 distinct CDR3 sequences, with approximately 34% as singletons. Sequencing was carried out using blood. The receptors here all came from a girl younger than 18 with multiple sclerosis. CDR3s include the opening cysteine and the closing phenylalanine or tryptophan. Fields, in order: V gene, J gene, CDR3 length, clone size, D gene, CDR3 DNA, CDR3 protein. D genes are given only for firm matches. Clone size, where shown, is once, few, many, or a class for clones that have expanded.

TRBV20-1	TRBJ2-1	12	few	NA	TGCAGTGCTAGAGCTCAAATAGGGGAGCAGTTCTTC	CSARAQIGEQFF
TRBV20-1	TRBJ2-7	14	many	NA	TGCAGTGTTCCTCACGGGGCCTATTCCTACGAGCAGTACTTC	CSVPHGAYSYEQYF
TRBV5-1	TRBJ1-1	13	many	TRBD1	TGCGCCAGCAGTCTTCAGGGGGGCACTGAAGCTTTCTTT	CASSLQGGTEAFF
TRBV20-1	TRBJ2-1	13	NA	NA	TGCAGTCCCCAAAGCAGCTCCTACAATGAGCAGTTCTTC	CSPQSSSYNEQFF
TRBV5-1	TRBJ2-5	15	NA	NA	TGCGCCAGCAGCTTGGAGGCAGGGCCCCAAGAGACCCAGTACTTC	CASSLEAGPQETQYF
TRBV27	TRBJ2-2	17	NA	TRBD1	TGTGCCAGCAGTTTATCGAATAGGGACAGAGGCACCGGGGAGCTGTTTTTT	CASSLSNRDRGTGELFF
TRBV29-1	TRBJ2-3	16	NA	TRBD2	TGCAGCGTTGGGGGAAAAGCGGGACTTGGGACAGATACGCAGTATTTT	CSVGGKAGLGTDTQYF
TRBV29-1	TRBJ1-2	14	few	NA	TGCAGCGTTGAAGATGGGGAGACCGCAACTGGCTACACCTTC	CSVEDGETATGYTF
TRBV5-1	TRBJ2-6	15	few	NA	TGCGCCAGCAGCGGTCCCGACAGCCTTGTGAACGTCCTGACTTTC	CASSGPDSLVNVLTF
TRBV7-2	TRBJ1-2	15	NA	TRBD1	TGTGCCAGCAGCTTAGACCGGGACAGGGGGCGCGGCTACACCTTC	CASSLDRDRGRGYTF
TRBV20-1	TRBJ1-6	15	NA	TRBD1	TGCAGTGCTAGTCCTACAGGGGTGGGTAATTCACCCCTCCACTTT	CSASPTGVGNSPLHF
TRBV5-5	TRBJ1-5	15	NA	NA	TGTGCCAGCAGCCCGTCCCCAGGGGGCAATCAGCCCCAGCATTTT	CASSPSPGGNQPQHF
TRBV20-1	TRBJ1-2	13	NA	NA	TGCAGTGCTCCCCTGGCCAGGGCCTATGGCTACACCTTC	CSAPLARAYGYTF
TRBV12-3/TRBV12-4	TRBJ1-2	17	few	TRBD1	TGTGCCAGCAGTTCCCGGACAGGGGGTATGGTGACCAATGGCTACACCTTC	CASSSRTGGMVTNGYTF
TRBV7-9	TRBJ2-7	13	NA	NA	TGTGCCAGCAGCTTGCTGGGGGCGGGCGAGCAGTACTTC	CASSLLGAGEQYF
TRBV3-1	TRBJ2-7	15	NA	TRBD2	TGTGCCAGCAGCCTCGGACTAGCGAAGTCCTACGAGCAGTACTTC	CASSLGLAKSYEQYF
TRBV20-1	TRBJ2-1	11	NA	TRBD2	TGCAGTGCCCATTGGGGGGGTGAGCAGTTCTTC	CSAHWGGEQFF
TRBV28	TRBJ2-1	13	NA	NA	TGTGCCAGCAGCCCATTAGGGGAAGGTGAGCAGTTCTTC	CASSPLGEGEQFF
TRBV12-3/TRBV12-4	TRBJ2-3	12	NA	NA	TGTGCCAGCAGTTCAGGCCCCCGTGGGGAGTATTTT	CASSSGPRGEYF
TRBV20-1	TRBJ2-7	15	once	NA	TGCAGTGCTAGAGAGTGGATTTCCCCCCGCTACGAGCAGTACTTC	CSAREWISPRYEQYF
TRBV5-5	TRBJ1-4	14	NA	NA	TGTGCCAGCAGCTTGGGATGGACGGATGAAAAACTGTTTTTT	CASSLGWTDEKLFF
TRBV7-2	TRBJ2-6	14	NA	NA	TGTGCCAGCAGCCCCAGCGCTGGGGCCAACGTCCGGACTTTC	CASSPSAGANVRTF
TRBV18	TRBJ2-3	16	NA	TRBD2	TGTGCCAGCTCATCAGGGGCTAGCGGGGGCACAGATACGCAGTATTTT	CASSSGASGGTDTQYF
TRBV12-5	TRBJ2-1	13	NA	NA	TGTGCTAGGGGGAGGTCCTCCGGAAATGAGCAGTTCTTC	CARGRSSGNEQFF
TRBV20-1	TRBJ1-5	15	few	NA	TGCAGTGCTGAAACAGGGTATGGTAGCAATCAGCCCCAGCATTTT	CSAETGYGSNQPQHF
TRBV10-3	TRBJ2-3	18	few	NA	TGTGCCATCAGATTAACTGCCCGCGGATACGGCCCCACAGATACGCAGTATTTT	CAIRLTARGYGPTDTQYF
TRBV9	TRBJ2-2	12	NA	NA	TGTGCCAGCAGCGTAGAAACCGGGGAGCTGTTTTTT	CASSVETGELFF
TRBV13	TRBJ1-2	14	few	NA	TGTGCCAGCAGCCCGGATCCCACGGGGGGAAGCTACACCTTC	CASSPDPTGGSYTF
TRBV10-3	TRBJ1-1	14	NA	NA	TGTGCCATCAGTGTCTCTGGGGGCGTCTCTGAAGCTTTCTTT	CAISVSGGVSEAFF
TRBV6-5	TRBJ1-2	13	few	NA	TGTGCCAGCAGTTCACCCGAGGCCTATGGCTACACCTTC	CASSSPEAYGYTF
TRBV20-1	TRBJ2-1	14	NA	NA	TGCAGTGCTAGGGTGGGGAGCCTGAGGAATGAGCAGTTCTTC	CSARVGSLRNEQFF
TRBV7-9	TRBJ2-5	16	NA	TRBD2	TGTGCCAGCAGCTTAGCGCACGGGGGGGCCGGCGAGACCCAGTACTTC	CASSLAHGGAGETQYF
TRBV11-2	TRBJ2-5	13	few	NA	TGTGCCAGCAGCTTCGGCAGCTCAGAGACCCAGTACTTC	CASSFGSSETQYF
TRBV7-9	TRBJ2-3	16	NA	TRBD1	TGTGCCAGCAGCATGGGACAGGGGGCGGGCACAGATACGCAGTATTTT	CASSMGQGAGTDTQYF
TRBV7-6	TRBJ1-2	18	NA	NA	TGTGCCAGCAGCTCGACGGAACTGATCTTTTCATCTAACTATGGCTACACCTTC	CASSSTELIFSSNYGYTF
TRBV29-1	TRBJ2-3	11	NA	NA	TGCAGCGTTGCAGAAACAGATACGCAGTATTTT	CSVAETDTQYF
TRBV24-1	TRBJ1-5	14	few	NA	TGTGCCACCAGTGATACTCAGGGCGGTCAGCCCCAGCATTTT	CATSDTQGGQPQHF
TRBV12-3/TRBV12-4	TRBJ1-2	12	many	NA	TGTGCCAGCAGCTTCGAGGGGTATGGCTACACCTTC	CASSFEGYGYTF
TRBV18	TRBJ2-1	15	few	NA	TGTGCCAGCTCACCAGCGGGAAGGGCGAACAATGAGCAGTTCTTC	CASSPAGRANNEQFF
TRBV11-2	TRBJ1-5	14	NA	NA	TGTGCCAGCAGCTTAGGCCAGGGGCATCAGCCCCAGCATTTT	CASSLGQGHQPQHF
TRBV3-1	TRBJ1-4	14	NA	TRBD1	TGTGCCAGCAGCCAATCAGGGGGAGATGAAAAACTGTTTTTT	CASSQSGGDEKLFF
TRBV5-1	TRBJ1-1	12	NA	NA	TGCGCCAGCAGTGAGGAGAGGGCTGAAGCTTTCTTT	CASSEERAEAFF
TRBV29-1	TRBJ1-1	15	few	TRBD1	TGCAGCGCCGGGGGTTCGACAGGGGAGAACACTGAAGCTTTCTTT	CSAGGSTGENTEAFF
TRBV6-6	TRBJ2-5	15	NA	TRBD2	TGTGCCAGCGCTCCGGGACTAGCGAAGCAAGAGACCCAGTACTTC	CASAPGLAKQETQYF
TRBV28	TRBJ1-1	12	NA	NA	TGTGCCAGCACACAGATAGGCACTGAAGCTTTCTTT	CASTQIGTEAFF
TRBV5-6	TRBJ1-1	14	few	TRBD1	TGTGCCAGCAGCTTGGCCGACAGGGTAACTGAAGCTTTCTTT	CASSLADRVTEAFF
TRBV10-3	TRBJ1-1	16	NA	NA	TGTGCCATCAGTGACCCCGTGGGGGGCCTGAACACTGAAGCTTTCTTT	CAISDPVGGLNTEAFF
TRBV2	TRBJ2-6	16	NA	NA	TGTGCCAGCAGGCGGGACAGCCCCTCTGGGGCCAACGTCCTGACTTTC	CASRRDSPSGANVLTF
TRBV29-1	TRBJ1-4	12	NA	NA	TGCAGCGTTGATGGAGGGGTGGAAAAACTGTTTTTT	CSVDGGVEKLFF
TRBV6-6	TRBJ1-4	16	NA	TRBD1	TGTGCCAGCAGTTACTGGGCAAACAGGGGGAATGAAAAACTGTTTTTT	CASSYWANRGNEKLFF
TRBV19	TRBJ2-3	13	NA	NA	TGTGCCAGTAGTATGGGGGAAGAGACTGCGCAGTATTTT	CASSMGEETAQYF
TRBV3-1	TRBJ2-3	16	NA	NA	TGTGCCAGCAGCCAAGACGGGATTGCAAGCACAGATACGCAGTATTTT	CASSQDGIASTDTQYF
TRBV27	TRBJ1-2	16	NA	NA	TGTGCCAGCAGTCTCGGGGGAAGATGGGGAGACTATGGCTACACCTTC	CASSLGGRWGDYGYTF